This passage covers 13 T cell receptor beta chains from one sample sequenced in a study of Graves' ophthalmopathy and Graves' hyperthyroidism. Scientists amplified the TCR beta CDR3 regions from RNA transcripts. HTBI-primed RT-PCR formed the first round, and a multiplex PCR formed the second. MiXCR, run by TCRdb on the multiplex PCR reads, gives a single entry per CDR3 protein. The sample holds hundreds of thousands of distinct CDR3 sequences, about 22% seen once. The specimen sequenced was peripheral blood. The receptors derive from a woman aged 50 to 60 with Graves' ophthalmopathy.

The table lists this clonotype with many counts. The chain employs TRBV28 and TRBJ1-2, with D unresolved. V was shortened by 2 bases and J by 7 bases, with 8 bases between the two germline ends. Germline V CDR1 and CDR2: MDHEN, SYDVKM. The CDR3 is 12 amino acids. CDR3 protein: CASSLRFGGYTF. The DNA of the CDR3 is TGTGCCAGCAGTTTACGCTTCGGTGGCTACACCTTC.

The chain carries TRBV28 and TRBJ2-7, with unresolved D. CDR3 length: 13 residues. The ends were cut back, 6 bases at V and 3 bases at J, with 12 bases in the middle. Germline V CDR1 and CDR2: MDHEN, SYDVKM. The CDR3 DNA reads as TGTGCCAGCAGCCCCCCCCAAGGCTACGAGCAGTACTTC. Its translation is CASSPPQGYEQYF.

This clonotype was counted ten times or more. The chain carries TRBV9 and TRBJ1-3, with D uncertain. Germline V lookup: CDR1 SGDLS, CDR2 YYNGEE. V shed 0 bases and J shed 6 bases, with 13 bases lying between them. The CDR3 has 15 amino acids. Here the CDR3 reads CASSVGTLPANTIYF. The CDR3 bases are TGTGCCAGCAGCGTAGGGACTCTCCCAGCAAACACCATATATTTT.

The rearrangement uses TRBV6-2 or TRBV6-3 and TRBJ1-1; 9 positions agree with TRBD1. Trimming removed 5 bases from V and 6 bases from J; junction bases left unmatched: 10. In germline, CDR1 is MNHEY, CDR2 SVGEGT. CDR3 size: 15 residues. The CDR3 loop reads CASSVRDRASAEAFF. In DNA form, the CDR3 reads TGTGCCAGCAGTGTCCGGGACAGGGCGTCAGCTGAAGCTTTCTTT.

This clonotype was seen at least ten times. One end of the junction is discordant with germline, which a read error may explain. The rearrangement uses TRBV19 and TRBJ2-4; 7 positions agree with TRBD2. The CDR3 has 15 amino acids. Germline lookup yields CDR1 LNHDA and CDR2 SQIVND (reference sequence). This CDR3 is CASSIASREENIRYF. The CDR3 DNA reads as TGTGCCAGTAGTATAGCTTCCCGGGAGGAAAACATTCGGTACTTC.

There are many counts of this clonotype. The CDR3 here is CASSEAGYSNQPQHF. The CDR3 DNA reads as TGTGCCAGCAGTGAAGCAGGCTATAGCAATCAGCCCCAGCATTTT. This rearrangement joins TRBV2 to TRBJ1-5, with D hard to call. Trimming shortened V by 0 bases and J by 0 bases, and 6 bases separated the two germline ends. Per the germline V gene, CDR1 is SNHLY and CDR2 is FYNNEI. The CDR3 loop spans 15 amino acids.

This clonotype appeared many times. The chain has TRBV5-1 and TRBJ1-1; tentative D call: TRBD1 (5 bases). The V end was cut by 1 base, the J end by 11 bases, with 18 bases between. The CDR3 length is 14 residues. From germline, CDR1 is SGHRS and CDR2 YFSETQ. The DNA for the CDR3 is TGCGCCAGCAGCTTGAACAGGAATTCGTACGAGGCTTTCTTT. It yields the protein CASSLNRNSYEAFF.

This clonotype was observed at least ten times. This chain connects TRBV7-9 to TRBJ2-7; D call uncertain. V lost 3 bases and J 6 bases, leaving 12 bases between the germline ends. CDR3 length: 13 residues. CDR1 is SEHNR and CDR2 is FQNEAQ in the germline V gene (reference sequence). For the CDR3, the DNA is TGTGCCAGCAGCTTGAAAGATCTTTCCGAGCAGTACTTC. As protein: CASSLKDLSEQYF.

With regard to this clonotype: The junction departs from the called germline gene at one end, perhaps through a read error. V and J are TRBV15 and TRBJ2-5; D gene ambiguous. The CDR3 is made up of 16 amino acids. From germline, CDR1 is LNHNV and CDR2 YYDKDF (reference sequence). The CDR3 sequence: CATSKRRVRYQETQYF. The CDR3 DNA is TGTGCCACCAGCAAAAGGAGAGTAAGGTACCAAGAGACTCAGTACTTC. The full variable domain, completed using reference TRBV15 and TRBJ2-5, is DAMVIQNPRYQVTQFGKPVTLSCSQTLNHNVMYWYQQKSSQAPKLLFHYYDKDFNNEADTPDNFQSRRPNTSFCFLDIRSPGLGDTAMYLCATSKRRVRYQETQYFGPGTRLLVL.

This clonotype appeared many times. The chain is built from TRBV10-3 and TRBJ2-7; tentative D call: TRBD1 (6 bases). This CDR3 has 12 residues. V lost 2 bases and J lost 7, with 9 bases in between. Germline CDR1 and CDR2: ENHRY and SYGVKD. The CDR3 protein is CAISERTGEQYF. CDR3 sequence (DNA): TGTGCCATCAGTGAGCGAACAGGGGAGCAGTACTTC.

There are many counts of this clonotype. The chain recombines TRBV6-2 or TRBV6-3 with TRBJ2-7; D is undetermined. Germline assignment: CDR1 MNHEY and CDR2 SVGEGT. CDR3 length equals 12 residues. The V end lost 5 bases, the J end lost 4 bases, and 9 bases lay between the germline ends. This chain's CDR3 is CASSPMGYEQYF. DNA of the CDR3: TGTGCCAGCAGTCCTATGGGTTACGAGCAGTACTTC.

This clonotype was picked up many times. V is TRBV12-3 or TRBV12-4 and J is TRBJ1-6; TRBD1 might be the D (5 bases). The V end was cut by 5 bases, the J end by 10 bases, with 27 bases between. The CDR3 runs 18 residues. DNA of the CDR3: TGTGCCAGCAGTCCTACCCCAAGCGGCAGGGAACAAAGGTCACCCCTCCACTTT. It yields the protein CASSPTPSGREQRSPLHF.

This clonotype came up many times. The chain has TRBV5-7 and TRBJ1-5, with no clear D. TRBV5-7 is classed as an ORF, of uncertain function. The V gene lost 6 bases and the J gene lost 3 bases, with 10 bases spanning the gap. The CDR3 covers 13 residues. DNA of the CDR3: TGTGCCAGCATGGCAGGCTACAATCAGCCCCAGCATTTT. It is translated as CASMAGYNQPQHF.